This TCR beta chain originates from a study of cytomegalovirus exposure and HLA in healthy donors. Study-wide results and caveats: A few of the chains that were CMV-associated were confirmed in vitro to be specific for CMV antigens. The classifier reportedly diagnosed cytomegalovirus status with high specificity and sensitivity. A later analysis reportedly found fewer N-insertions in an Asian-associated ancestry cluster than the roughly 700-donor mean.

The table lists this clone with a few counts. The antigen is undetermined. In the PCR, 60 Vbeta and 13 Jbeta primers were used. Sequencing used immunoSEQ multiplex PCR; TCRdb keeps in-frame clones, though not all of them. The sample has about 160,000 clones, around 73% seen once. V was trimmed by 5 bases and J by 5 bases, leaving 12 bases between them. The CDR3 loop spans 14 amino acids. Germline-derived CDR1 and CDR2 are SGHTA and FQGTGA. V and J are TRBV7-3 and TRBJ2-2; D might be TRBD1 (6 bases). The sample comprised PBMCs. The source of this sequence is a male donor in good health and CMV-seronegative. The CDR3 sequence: CASSAQGWTGELFF. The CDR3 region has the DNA TGTGCCAGCAGCGCCCAGGGGTGGACCGGGGAGCTGTTTTTT.